These 25 T cell receptor beta chains were sequenced from one sample in a study of CD8 T cells in Susac syndrome. RNA was extracted with the RNeasy kit, and a quantity of roughly 0.5 to 1 ug was reverse transcribed using random hexamers. A single record per CDR3 protein comes from TCRdb applying MiXCR to the immunoSEQ multiplex PCR reads. The sample lists 250,000 to 350,000 distinct CDR3 sequences, just over 90% occurring once. Sequencing input: CD4+ T cells from PBMCs. These receptors were obtained from a human donor with multiple sclerosis.

The chain uses TRBV20-1 and TRBJ2-5; possible D gene TRBD2, 5 bases. The germline CDR1 and CDR2 sequences are DFQATT and SNEGSKA (reference sequence). This CDR3 is 13 amino acids long. V lost 0 bases and J 8 bases, leaving 13 bases between the germline ends. Written as DNA, the CDR3 is TGCAGTGCTAGAGACCGACCTCGGACTACCCAGTACTTC. Residues: CSARDRPRTTQYF.

The chain has TRBV30 and TRBJ2-2; D unclear. This CDR3 is 11 amino acids long. Germline lookup yields CDR1 GTSNPN and CDR2 SVGIG (reference sequence). The ends were cut back, 4 bases at V and 5 bases at J, with 5 bases in the middle. CDR3 coding DNA: TGTGCCTGGAAGGCGACCGGGGAGCTGTTTTTT. This codes for CAWKATGELFF. Together with reference TRBV30 and TRBJ2-2, the CDR3 gives the full variable domain: SQTIHQWPATLVQPVGSPLSLECTVEGTSNPNLYWYRQAAGRGLQLLFYSVGIGQISSEVPQNLSASRPQDRQFILSSKKLLLSDSGFYLCAWKATGELFFGEGSRLTVL.

This rearrangement joins TRBV19 to TRBJ2-3, with 15 positions matching TRBD2. V shed 9 bases and J 6 bases; nucleotides not matched to a gene: 10. The germline gives CDR1 LNHDA, CDR2 SQIVND (reference sequence). The CDR3 runs to 16 residues. CDR3: CASRTSGRESADTQYF. CDR3 coding DNA: TGTGCCAGCCGGACTAGCGGGAGGGAATCGGCCGATACGCAGTATTTT. The full variable domain, with the rest looked up from reference TRBV19 and TRBJ2-3, is DGGITQSPKYLFRKEGQNVTLSCEQNLNHDAMYWYRQDPGQGLRLIYYSQIVNDFQKGDIAEGYSVSREKKESFPLTVTSAQKNPTAFYLCASRTSGRESADTQYFGPGTRLTVL.

This rearrangement joins TRBV7-9 to TRBJ2-5, with TRBD1 matching 8 bases. CDR1 and CDR2 (germline): SEHNR, FQNEAQ (reference sequence). The CDR3 spans 14 residues. J lost 3 bases, V lost 5 bases, and 5 bases had no gene match. In nucleotides, the CDR3 is TGTGCCAGCAGCGGCGGGACAGGAAAAGAGACCCAGTACTTC. The encoded protein is CASSGGTGKETQYF. Variable domain in full (rest from reference TRBV7-9 and TRBJ2-5): DTGVSQNPRHKITKRGQNVTFRCDPISEHNRLYWYRQTLGQGPEFLTYFQNEAQLEKSRLLSDRFSAERPKGSFSTLEIQRTEQGDSAMYLCASSGGTGKETQYFGPGTRLLVL.

The chain carries TRBV6-2 or TRBV6-3 and TRBJ2-1; TRBD2 matches 7 bases. This CDR3 has 16 amino acids. The ends lost 4 bases at V and 7 bases at J; junction bases unmatched: 13. The V gene's germline CDR1 is MNHEY and CDR2 SVGEGT. CDR3: CASSSLTSRTVNEQFF. In DNA form, the CDR3 reads TGTGCCAGCAGTTCCCTGACTAGCAGAACGGTAAATGAGCAGTTCTTC.

J is TRBJ1-1 and V is TRBV10-3; 7 bases agree with TRBD1. CDR1 is ENHRY, CDR2 SYGVKD, per germline. The CDR3 has 14 amino acids. J lost 1 base, V lost 6 bases, and 5 bases had no gene match. The CDR3 nucleotides are TGTGCCATCAGGGGGACAGCGGGGAACACTGAAGCTTTCTTT. It encodes CAIRGTAGNTEAFF.

This chain uses TRBV6-5 with TRBJ2-3, with D perhaps matching TRBD1 (5 bases). The germline CDR1 and CDR2 sequences are MNHEY and SVGAGI. The CDR3 loop spans 13 amino acids. Trimming shortened V by 7 bases and J by 3 bases, and 11 bases separated the two germline ends. The CDR3 nucleotides read TGTGCCAGCACCCCGCCAGGGACAGATACGCAGTATTTT. Amino acids: CASTPPGTDTQYF.

This rearrangement joins TRBV14 to TRBJ1-6; the D gene is possibly TRBD1 (5 bases). Trimming pared 5 bases from V and 7 bases from J, leaving 12 bases between. CDR1 is SGHDN and CDR2 is FVKESK in the germline V gene. This CDR3 region has 14 residues. CDR3 coding DNA: TGTGCCAGCAGCTGGGGGGGGGTCAATTCACCCCTCCACTTT. Its protein is CASSWGGVNSPLHF.

CDR3: CASSPSSGVYGYTF. In nucleotides, the CDR3 is TGTGCCAGCTCACCTTCCTCGGGAGTCTATGGCTACACCTTC. V is TRBV18 and J is TRBJ1-2, with no clear D. This CDR3 has 14 residues. CDR1 KGHSH and CDR2 LQKENI come from the germline V gene. Trimming took 3 bases from V and 4 from J, leaving 12 bases between them.

The chain couples TRBV9 to TRBJ2-1; no clear D gene. V was cut by 0 bases and J by 7 bases, with 11 bases left in between. Germline V gene data show CDR1 as SGDLS and CDR2 as YYNGEE. This CDR3 spans 14 amino acids. The CDR3 coding sequence is TGTGCCAGCAGCGTAGGGACGTTTCGTAATGAGCAGTTCTTC. It specifies CASSVGTFRNEQFF.

As to this clonotype: At one end, the junction sequence differs from germline, possibly due to a read error. This chain connects TRBV20-1 to TRBJ1-3; D gene ambiguous. CDR1 is DFQATT and CDR2 is SNEGSKA in the germline V gene (reference sequence). The CDR3 extends over 13 amino acids. CDR3 residues: CSAEDGSENTIYF. The DNA of the CDR3 is TGCAGTGCCGAGGACGGCTCTGAAAACACCATATATTTT.

The V gene is TRBV29-1, the J gene TRBJ2-5; TRBD2 aligns across 8 bases. The CDR3 has 18 residues. Germline CDR1 and CDR2: SQVTM and ANQGSEA. The V segment lost 4 bases and the J segment 0 bases; nucleotides outside the gene matches: 16. The CDR3 region has the DNA TGCAGCGTTGGTGGGGAGGGTGGCGGGGGGTGGTACCAAGAGACCCAGTACTTC. Protein sequence: CSVGGEGGGGWYQETQYF.

The V call is TRBV12-3 or TRBV12-4, the J call TRBJ2-7; possibly TRBD1 for D (5 bases). The CDR3 is 14 residues long. V was clipped by 6 bases and J by 2 bases, with 14 bases between them. The CDR3: CASSQRTPPYEQYF. In DNA form, the CDR3 reads TGTGCCAGCAGCCAGAGGACACCCCCCTACGAGCAGTACTTC.

V is TRBV20-1 and J is TRBJ1-3; D possibly corresponds to TRBD1 (6 bases). Trimming removed 6 bases at V and 3 bases at J, with 15 bases between. The CDR3 runs to 14 residues. CDR1 and CDR2 from the germline V gene are DFQATT and SNEGSKA (reference sequence). CDR3 in amino acids: CSAQPGANGNTIYF. The CDR3 DNA sequence: TGCAGTGCCCAGCCGGGGGCAAATGGAAACACCATATATTTT.

The chain combines TRBV2 with TRBJ2-2; TRBD1 matches at 9 bases. The J segment lost 5 bases and the V segment lost 6 bases, leaving 10 bases of the junction unmatched. The CDR3 is made up of 16 amino acids. Germline CDR1 is SNHLY and CDR2 is FYNNEI. The DNA of the CDR3 is TGTGCCAGCAGCCTGGGACAGGGTTCGGGAACCGGGGAGCTGTTTTTT. This sequence encodes CASSLGQGSGTGELFF.

The chain couples TRBV20-1 to TRBJ2-4, with TRBD2 as a possible D gene (6 bases). The V end lost 5 bases, the J end lost 13 bases, and 21 bases lay between the germline ends. This CDR3 region has 13 residues. Germline CDR1 and CDR2: DFQATT and SNEGSKA (reference sequence). The CDR3 DNA sequence: TGCAGTGCTCTCCGAGGGGACTTCCCCGGCCAGTACTTC. It yields the protein CSALRGDFPGQYF.

DNA of the CDR3: TGTGCCAGCAGTTCCGTCGACAATGAGCAGTTCTTC. Translating gives CASSSVDNEQFF. This chain joins TRBV6-6 and TRBJ2-1; D ambiguous. The CDR3 runs 12 residues. The ends were cut back, 4 bases at V and 5 bases at J, with 6 bases in the middle. CDR1 is MNHNY and CDR2 is SVGAGI in the germline V gene (reference sequence).

This chain connects TRBV20-1 to TRBJ2-1; D is uncertain. The germline V gene encodes CDR1 DFQATT and CDR2 SNEGSKA (reference sequence). The CDR3 totals 11 residues. The V end was cut by 7 bases, the J end by 4 bases, with 8 bases between. The CDR3 nucleotides are TGCAGTGTCGGCCAGTACAATGAGCAGTTCTTC. Its protein product is CSVGQYNEQFF.

V usage is TRBV20-1 and J usage is TRBJ2-7; TRBD2 aligns across 11 bases. The CDR3 has 15 amino acids. Unmatched junction bases numbered 8, after V lost 6 bases and J lost 1 base. In germline, CDR1 is DFQATT, CDR2 SNEGSKA (reference sequence). CDR3 DNA sequence: TGCAGTGCCTACCGCCCTAGCGGGAGGTCCTACGAGCAGTACTTC. Protein sequence: CSAYRPSGRSYEQYF.

This chain uses TRBV20-1 with TRBJ2-5; 8 nucleotides agree with TRBD2. Germline lookup yields CDR1 DFQATT and CDR2 SNEGSKA (reference sequence). V lost 1 base and J lost 5; bases outside the gene matches: 12. CDR3 length equals 16 residues. CDR3 coding DNA: TGCAGTGCTAGAGTTGAGAGCGGGAGTGGCTTTGAGACCCAGTACTTC. This gives the protein CSARVESGSGFETQYF.

The chain uses TRBV12-3 or TRBV12-4 and TRBJ2-5, with 7 nucleotides matching TRBD2. The CDR3 has 13 amino acids. V lost 6 bases, J lost 4 bases, and 5 bases stayed unmatched. CDR3 coding DNA: TGTGCCAGCAGCCAAACTAGCGTAGAGACCCAGTACTTC. Its translation: CASSQTSVETQYF.

V and J are TRBV12-3 or TRBV12-4 and TRBJ2-2; D gene ambiguous. V lost 4 bases and J lost 0, with 9 bases in between. This CDR3 has 15 amino acids. This CDR3 is CASSSRGSNTGELFF. Written as DNA, the CDR3 is TGTGCCAGCAGTTCGAGAGGTTCGAACACCGGGGAGCTGTTTTTT.

This clonotype was detected once. V is TRBV3-1 and J is TRBJ1-2; TRBD1 is a possible D gene (5 bases). The germline V and J ends were trimmed by 4 bases and 7 bases, with 16 bases remaining between them. The CDR3 spans 14 residues. Germline loops: CDR1 LGHDT, CDR2 YNNKEL (reference sequence). Here the CDR3 DNA reads TGTGCCAGCAGCCGGACAAGCCCCACACCTGGCTACACCTTC. Translation gives CASSRTSPTPGYTF.

This clonotype was seen more than once but under ten times. DNA of the CDR3: TGTGCCAGCAGCCAGGTGGACCGGTCCTACGAGCAGTACTTC. This codes for CASSQVDRSYEQYF. This rearrangement joins TRBV11-2 to TRBJ2-7, with no clear D. V was shortened by 5 bases and J by 1 base, with 12 bases between the two germline ends. The CDR3 totals 14 residues. Germline loops: CDR1 SGHAT, CDR2 FQNNGV.

The gene calls are TRBV6-2 or TRBV6-3 and TRBJ1-1; no clear D. Trimming took 0 bases from V and 1 from J, leaving 6 bases between them. Germline V gene sequence: CDR1 MNHEY, CDR2 SVGEGT. This CDR3 contains 14 residues. CDR3 bases: TGTGCCAGCAGTTACTCCTCCCCGAACACTGAAGCTTTCTTT. It translates to CASSYSSPNTEAFF.